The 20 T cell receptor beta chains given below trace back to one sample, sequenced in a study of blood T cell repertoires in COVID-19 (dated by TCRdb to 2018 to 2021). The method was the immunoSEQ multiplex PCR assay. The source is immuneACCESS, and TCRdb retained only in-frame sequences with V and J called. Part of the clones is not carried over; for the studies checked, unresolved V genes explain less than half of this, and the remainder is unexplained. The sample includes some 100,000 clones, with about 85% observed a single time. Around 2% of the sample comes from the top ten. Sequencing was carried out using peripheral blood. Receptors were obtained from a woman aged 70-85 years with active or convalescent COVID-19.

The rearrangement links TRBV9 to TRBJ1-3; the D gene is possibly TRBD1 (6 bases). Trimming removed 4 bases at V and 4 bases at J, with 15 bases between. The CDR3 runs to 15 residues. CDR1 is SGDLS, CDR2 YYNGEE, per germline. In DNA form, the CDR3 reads TGTGCCAGCAGCACCGCGGACAGCGGAGGAAACACCATATATTTT. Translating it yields CASSTADSGGNTIYF.

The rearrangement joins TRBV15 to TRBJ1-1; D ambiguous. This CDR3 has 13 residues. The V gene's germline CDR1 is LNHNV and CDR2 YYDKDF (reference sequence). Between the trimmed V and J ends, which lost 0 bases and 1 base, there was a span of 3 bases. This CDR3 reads CATSRERNTEAFF. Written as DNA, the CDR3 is TGTGCCACCAGCAGAGAGCGGAACACTGAAGCTTTCTTT.

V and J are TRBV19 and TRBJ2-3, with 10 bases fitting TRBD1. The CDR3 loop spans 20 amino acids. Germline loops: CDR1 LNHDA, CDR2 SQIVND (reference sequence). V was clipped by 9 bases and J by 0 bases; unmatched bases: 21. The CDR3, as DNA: TGTGCCAGAGTGACAGGGGGCGATAGCGGGATGAACCTTAGCACAGATACGCAGTATTTT. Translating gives CARVTGGDSGMNLSTDTQYF.

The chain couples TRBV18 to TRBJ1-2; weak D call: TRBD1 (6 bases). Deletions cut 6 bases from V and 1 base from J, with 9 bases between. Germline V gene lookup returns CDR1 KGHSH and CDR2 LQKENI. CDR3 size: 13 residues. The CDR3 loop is CASSLDSNYGYTF. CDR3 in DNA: TGTGCCAGCTCGCTGGACAGTAACTATGGCTACACCTTC.

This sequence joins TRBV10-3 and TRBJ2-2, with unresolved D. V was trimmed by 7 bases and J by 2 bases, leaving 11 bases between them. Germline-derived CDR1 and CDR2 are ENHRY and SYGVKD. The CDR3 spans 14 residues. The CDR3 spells CAINPVLNTGELFF. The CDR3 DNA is TGTGCCATCAATCCCGTACTTAACACCGGGGAGCTGTTTTTT.

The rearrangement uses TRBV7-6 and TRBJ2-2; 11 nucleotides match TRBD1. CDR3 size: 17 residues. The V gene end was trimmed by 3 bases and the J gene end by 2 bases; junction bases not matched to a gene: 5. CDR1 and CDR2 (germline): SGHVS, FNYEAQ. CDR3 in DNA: TGTGCCAGCAGCTTGACCGGGACAGGGGGAAACACCGGGGAGCTGTTTTTT. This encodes CASSLTGTGGNTGELFF.

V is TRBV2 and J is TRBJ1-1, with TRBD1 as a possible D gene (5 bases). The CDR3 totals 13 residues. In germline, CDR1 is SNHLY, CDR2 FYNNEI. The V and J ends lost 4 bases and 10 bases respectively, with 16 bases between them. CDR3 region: CASSVTEDTGAFF. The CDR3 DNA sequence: TGTGCCAGCAGTGTGACAGAGGACACCGGAGCTTTCTTT. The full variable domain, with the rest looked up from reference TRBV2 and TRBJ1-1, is EPEVTQTPSHQVTQMGQEVILRCVPISNHLYFYWYRQILGQKVEFLVSFYNNEISEKSEIFDDQFSVERPDGSNFTLKIRSTKLEDSAMYFCASSVTEDTGAFFGQGTRLTVV.

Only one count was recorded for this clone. The CDR3 loop is CASRGDRNTEAFF. The CDR3 bases are TGTGCCAGCAGAGGAGACAGGAACACTGAAGCTTTCTTT. V gene TRBV9 combines with J gene TRBJ1-1; perhaps TRBD1 as D (5 bases). Germline CDR1 reads SGDLS; CDR2 reads YYNGEE. Between the trimmed V and J ends, which lost 5 bases and 1 base, there was a span of 9 bases. This CDR3 is 13 amino acids long.

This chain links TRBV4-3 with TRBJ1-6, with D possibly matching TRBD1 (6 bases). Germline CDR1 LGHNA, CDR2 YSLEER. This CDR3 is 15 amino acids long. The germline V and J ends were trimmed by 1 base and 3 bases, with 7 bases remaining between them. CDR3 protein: CASSQVDSYNSPLHF. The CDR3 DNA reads TGCGCCAGCAGCCAAGTGGACAGCTATAATTCACCCCTCCACTTT.

DNA of the CDR3: TGTGCCGCCGGGGGGCACGAGCAGTACTTC. Translation: CAAGGHEQYF. The gene calls are TRBV25-1 and TRBJ2-7; TRBD2 might be the D (7 bases). V lost 11 bases and J 5 bases, leaving 10 bases between the germline ends. Germline-derived CDR1 and CDR2 are MGHDK and SYGVNS. The CDR3 is 10 amino acids.

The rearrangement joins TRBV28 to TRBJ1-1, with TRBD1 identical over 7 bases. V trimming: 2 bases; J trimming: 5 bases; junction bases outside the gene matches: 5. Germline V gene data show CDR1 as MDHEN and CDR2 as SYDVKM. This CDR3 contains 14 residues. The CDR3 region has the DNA TGTGCCAGCAGTTTAGCAGGGGGTGGGACTGAAGCTTTCTTT. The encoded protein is CASSLAGGGTEAFF.

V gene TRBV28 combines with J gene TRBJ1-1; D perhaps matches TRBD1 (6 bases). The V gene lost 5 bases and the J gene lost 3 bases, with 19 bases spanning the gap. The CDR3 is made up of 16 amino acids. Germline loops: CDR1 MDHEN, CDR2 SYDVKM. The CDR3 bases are TGTGCCAGCAGTCTGGGCGCTCTTCCAGGGGACACTGAAGCTTTCTTT. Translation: CASSLGALPGDTEAFF.

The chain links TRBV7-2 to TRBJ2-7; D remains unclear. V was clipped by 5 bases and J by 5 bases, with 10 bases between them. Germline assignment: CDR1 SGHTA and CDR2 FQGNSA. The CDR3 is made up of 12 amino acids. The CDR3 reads CASSPTNHEQYF. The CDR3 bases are TGTGCCAGCAGCCCGACAAACCACGAGCAGTACTTC.

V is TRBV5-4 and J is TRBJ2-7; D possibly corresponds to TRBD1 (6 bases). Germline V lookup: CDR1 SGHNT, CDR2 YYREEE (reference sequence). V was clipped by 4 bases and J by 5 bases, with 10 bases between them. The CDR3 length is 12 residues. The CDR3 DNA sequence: TGTGCCAGCAGCCCTGGGACACACGAGCAGTACTTC. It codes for CASSPGTHEQYF. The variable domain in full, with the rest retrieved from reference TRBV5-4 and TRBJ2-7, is ETGVTQSPTHLIKTRGQQVTLRCSSQSGHNTVSWYQQALGQGPQFIFQYYREEENGRGNFPPRFSGLQFPNYSSELNVNALELDDSALYLCASSPGTHEQYFGPGTRLTVT.

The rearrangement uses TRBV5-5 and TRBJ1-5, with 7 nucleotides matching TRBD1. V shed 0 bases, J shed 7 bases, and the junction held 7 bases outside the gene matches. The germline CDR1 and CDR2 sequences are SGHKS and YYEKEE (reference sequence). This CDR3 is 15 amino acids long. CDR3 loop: CASSLAGGLGQPQHF. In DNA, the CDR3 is TGTGCCAGCAGCTTGGCAGGGGGGTTGGGGCAGCCCCAGCATTTT.

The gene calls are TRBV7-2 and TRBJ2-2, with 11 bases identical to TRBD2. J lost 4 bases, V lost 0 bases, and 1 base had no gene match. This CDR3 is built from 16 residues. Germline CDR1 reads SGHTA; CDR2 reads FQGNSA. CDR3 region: CASSLATSGTTGELFF. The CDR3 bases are TGTGCCAGCAGCTTAGCGACTAGCGGGACCACCGGGGAGCTGTTTTTT.

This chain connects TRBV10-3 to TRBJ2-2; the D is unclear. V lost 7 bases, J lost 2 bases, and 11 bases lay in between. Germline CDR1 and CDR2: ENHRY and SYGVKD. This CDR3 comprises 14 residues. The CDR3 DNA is TGTGCCATCATGGCAGTCTCCAACACCGGGGAGCTGTTTTTT. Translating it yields CAIMAVSNTGELFF.

CDR3 amino acids: CASSVGGTVNTEAFF. For the CDR3, the DNA is TGTGCCAGCAGCGTAGGTGGTACAGTGAACACTGAAGCTTTCTTT. The rearrangement links TRBV9 to TRBJ1-1; D gene uncertain. Per the germline V gene, CDR1 is SGDLS and CDR2 is YYNGEE. The CDR3 extends over 15 amino acids. Trimming took 0 bases from V and 0 from J, leaving 9 bases between them. Full variable domain (rest looked up from reference TRBV9 and TRBJ1-1): DSGVTQTPKHLITATGQRVTLRCSPRSGDLSVYWYQQSLDQGLQFLIQYYNGEERAKGNILERFSAQQFPDLHSELNLSSLELGDSALYFCASSVGGTVNTEAFFGQGTRLTVV.

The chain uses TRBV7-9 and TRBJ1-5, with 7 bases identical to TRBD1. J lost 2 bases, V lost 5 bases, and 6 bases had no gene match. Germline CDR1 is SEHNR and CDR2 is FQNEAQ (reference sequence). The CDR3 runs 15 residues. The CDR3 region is CASSLDRAGNQPQHF. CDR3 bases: TGTGCCAGCAGCCTAGACAGGGCCGGCAATCAGCCCCAGCATTTT.

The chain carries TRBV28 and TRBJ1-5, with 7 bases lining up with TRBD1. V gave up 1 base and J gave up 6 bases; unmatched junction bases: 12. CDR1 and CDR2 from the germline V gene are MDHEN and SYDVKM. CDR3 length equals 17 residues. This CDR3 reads CASSLFIQNRGSQPQHF. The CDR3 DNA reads TGTGCCAGCAGTTTATTTATCCAAAACAGGGGAAGTCAGCCCCAGCATTTT.